The 3 T cell receptor beta chains presented below share a single source sample, sequenced in a study of OX40 agonist ivuxolimab in advanced cancers. Profiling relied on immunoSEQ multiplex PCR, and the TCRdb table lists in-frame clones only, not all of them. Of over 70,000 clones listed, just over 90% are singletons. Sample: CD4+ or CD8+ T cells sorted from blood, taken in a trial of the OX40 agonist ivuxolimab. These TCRs come from an adult with an advanced solid tumor such as melanoma, head and neck, liver or kidney cancer.

The rearrangement links TRBV29-1 to TRBJ2-3; 8 positions match TRBD2. There are 14 residues in the CDR3. Germline CDR1 is SQVTM and CDR2 is ANQGSEA. After removal of 5 bases from V and 2 bases from J, the junction contained 6 bases not matched to a gene. For the CDR3, the DNA is TGCAGCGTTAGCGGGAGTGGGTCCACAGATACGCAGTATTTT. This gives the protein CSVSGSGSTDTQYF.

The CDR3 DNA reads as TGTGCCAGCAGTTACTCGCCGGTAATAACTGAAGCTTTCTTT. It is translated as CASSYSPVITEAFF. The chain joins TRBV6-5 to TRBJ1-1; D unclear. V lost 0 bases and J 5 bases, leaving 10 bases between the germline ends. The CDR3 has 14 amino acids. In germline, CDR1 is MNHEY, CDR2 SVGAGI.

The chain uses TRBV19 and TRBJ1-5; 8 bases line up with TRBD1. The germline CDR1 and CDR2 sequences are LNHDA and SQIVND (reference sequence). V lost 3 bases, J lost 3 bases, and 10 bases stayed unmatched. The CDR3 has 17 amino acids. The CDR3 is CASSMPPGQGFNQPQHF. CDR3 sequence (DNA): TGTGCCAGTAGTATGCCTCCCGGACAGGGTTTCAATCAGCCCCAGCATTTT.